The sequence of this T cell receptor (beta chain) was determined in a study of blood T cell repertoires in COVID-19. The method was immunoSEQ multiplex PCR; TCRdb's version includes in-frame clones alone and lacks a portion of them. The sample yields fewer than 200,000 clones, around 84% seen once. V was pared by 2 bases and J by 4 bases, with 2 bases of the junction left unmatched. This CDR3 region has 14 residues. Germline assignment: CDR1 GTSNPN and CDR2 SVGIG (reference sequence). This TCR was recovered from a woman aged 55 to 70 with COVID-19, enrolled during active disease. This chain joins TRBV30 and TRBJ2-6, with 7 bases lining up with TRBD1. Sequencing was carried out using peripheral blood. This CDR3 is CAWSKGAGANVLTF. CDR3 nucleotides: TGTGCCTGGAGTAAGGGGGCAGGGGCCAACGTCCTGACTTTC.